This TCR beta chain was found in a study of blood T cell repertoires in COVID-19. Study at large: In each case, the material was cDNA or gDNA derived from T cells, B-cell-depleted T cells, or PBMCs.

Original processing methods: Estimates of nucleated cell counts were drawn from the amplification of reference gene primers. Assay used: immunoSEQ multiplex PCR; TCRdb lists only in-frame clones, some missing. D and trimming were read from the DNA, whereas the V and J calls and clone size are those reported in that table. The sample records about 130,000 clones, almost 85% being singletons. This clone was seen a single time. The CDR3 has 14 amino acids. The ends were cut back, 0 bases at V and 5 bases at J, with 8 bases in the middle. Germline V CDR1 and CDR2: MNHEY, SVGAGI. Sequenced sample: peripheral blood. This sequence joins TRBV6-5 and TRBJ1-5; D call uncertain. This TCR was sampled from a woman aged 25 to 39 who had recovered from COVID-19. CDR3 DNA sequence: TGTGCCAGCAGTTACTCGTCCAGTGATCAGCCCCAGCATTTT. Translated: CASSYSSSDQPQHF.